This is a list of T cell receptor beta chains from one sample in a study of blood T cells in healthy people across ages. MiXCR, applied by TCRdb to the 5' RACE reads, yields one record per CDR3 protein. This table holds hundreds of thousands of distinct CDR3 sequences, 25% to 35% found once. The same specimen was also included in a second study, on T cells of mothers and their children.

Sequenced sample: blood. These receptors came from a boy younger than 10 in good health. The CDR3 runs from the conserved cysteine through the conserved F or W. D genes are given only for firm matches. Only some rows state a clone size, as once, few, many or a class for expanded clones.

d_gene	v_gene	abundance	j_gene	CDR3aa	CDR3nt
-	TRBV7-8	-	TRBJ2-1	CASSLKGFSSYNEQFF	TGTGCCAGCAGCTTAAAGGGTTTTAGCTCCTACAATGAGCAGTTCTTC
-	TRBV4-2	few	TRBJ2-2	CASSQDSLQATNTGELFF	TGTGCCAGCAGCCAAGATTCTCTCCAGGCTACTAACACCGGGGAGCTGTTTTTT
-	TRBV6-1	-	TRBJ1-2	CASSIEQSYGYTF	TGTGCCAGCAGTATTGAACAGAGCTATGGCTACACCTTC
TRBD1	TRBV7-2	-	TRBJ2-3	CASSFDRGTGTDTQYF	TGTGCCAGCAGCTTCGACAGGGGTACGGGCACAGATACGCAGTATTTT
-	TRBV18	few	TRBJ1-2	CASSKDGNYGYTF	TGTGCCAGCTCAAAGGACGGCAACTATGGCTACACCTTC
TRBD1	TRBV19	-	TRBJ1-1	CASSMDRDTEAFF	TGTGCCAGTAGTATGGACAGGGACACTGAAGCTTTCTTT
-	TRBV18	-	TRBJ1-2	CASSPELWSNYGYTF	TGTGCCAGCTCACCGGAACTCTGGTCAAACTATGGCTACACCTTC
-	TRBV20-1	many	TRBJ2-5	CSADASSPETQYF	TGCAGTGCCGATGCTAGTTCCCCAGAGACCCAGTACTTC
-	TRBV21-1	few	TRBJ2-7	CASSILAGGTYEQYF	TGTGCCAGCTCTATCCTAGCGGGAGGTACTTACGAGCAGTACTTC
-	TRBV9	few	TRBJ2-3	CASSVLSGLDTQYF	TGTGCCAGCAGCGTGTTATCGGGTTTGGATACGCAGTATTTT
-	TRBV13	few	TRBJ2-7	CASSPFGGTYEQYF	TGTGCCAGCAGCCCCTTTGGAGGGACCTACGAGCAGTACTTC
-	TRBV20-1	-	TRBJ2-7	CSANTGEAYEQYF	TGCAGTGCGAACACAGGGGAGGCCTACGAGCAGTACTTC
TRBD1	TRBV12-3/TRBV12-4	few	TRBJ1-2	CASSLRDRSDGYTF	TGTGCCAGCAGCCTCCGGGACAGGTCCGATGGCTACACCTTC
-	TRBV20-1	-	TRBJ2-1	CSARNTLGGALSFF	TGCAGTGCTAGAAATACTCTTGGAGGGGCTTTGTCCTTCTTC
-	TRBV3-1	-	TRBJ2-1	CASSQEYSLDEQFF	TGTGCCAGCAGCCAAGAATACAGCTTGGATGAGCAGTTCTTC
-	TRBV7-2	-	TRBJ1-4	CASTWGVGEKLFF	TGTGCCAGCACCTGGGGGGTGGGCGAAAAACTGTTTTTT
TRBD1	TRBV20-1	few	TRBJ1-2	CSAGSTGGYGYTF	TGCAGTGCCGGAAGTACAGGGGGCTATGGCTACACCTTC
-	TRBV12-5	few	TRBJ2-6	CASGLVLTTDSGANVLTF	TGTGCTAGTGGTTTGGTGCTTACGACAGACTCTGGGGCCAACGTCCTGACTTTC
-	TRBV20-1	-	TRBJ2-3	CSAREPFRGDTQYF	TGCAGTGCTAGAGAGCCTTTTCGCGGAGATACGCAGTATTTT
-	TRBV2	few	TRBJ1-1	CASSVRPRNTEAFF	TGTGCCAGCAGTGTTCGGCCAAGGAACACTGAAGCTTTCTTT
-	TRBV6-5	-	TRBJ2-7	CASSYSVPISSYEQYF	TGTGCCAGCAGTTACAGCGTCCCGATCAGCTCCTACGAGCAGTACTTC
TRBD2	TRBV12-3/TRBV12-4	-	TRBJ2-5	CASSFLGGQETQYF	TGTGCCAGCAGTTTTTTGGGGGGGCAAGAGACCCAGTACTTC
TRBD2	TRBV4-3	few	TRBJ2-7	CASSQESGVAGVSYEQYF	TGCGCCAGCAGCCAAGAAAGCGGTGTAGCGGGAGTATCCTACGAGCAGTACTTC
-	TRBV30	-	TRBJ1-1	CAWKGDPWEALF	TGTGCCTGGAAAGGGGACCCATGGGAAGCTCTCTTT
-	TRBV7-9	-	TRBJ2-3	CASRSGERGAYTDTQYF	TGTGCCAGCAGGTCCGGGGAGAGGGGCGCTTACACAGATACGCAGTATTTT